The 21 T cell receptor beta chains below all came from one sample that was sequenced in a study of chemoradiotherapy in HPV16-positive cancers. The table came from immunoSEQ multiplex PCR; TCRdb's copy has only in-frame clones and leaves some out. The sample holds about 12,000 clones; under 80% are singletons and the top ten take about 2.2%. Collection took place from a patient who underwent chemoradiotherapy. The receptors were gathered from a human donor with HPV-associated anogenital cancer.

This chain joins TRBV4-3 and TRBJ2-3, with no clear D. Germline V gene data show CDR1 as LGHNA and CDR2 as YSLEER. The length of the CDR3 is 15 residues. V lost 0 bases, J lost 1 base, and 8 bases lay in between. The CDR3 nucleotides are TGCGCCAGCAGCCAAGACAGTCATCGCACAGATACGCAGTATTTT. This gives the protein CASSQDSHRTDTQYF.

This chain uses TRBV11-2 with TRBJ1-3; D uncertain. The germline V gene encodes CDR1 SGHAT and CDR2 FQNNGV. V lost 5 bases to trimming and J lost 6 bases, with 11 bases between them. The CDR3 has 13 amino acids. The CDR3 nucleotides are TGTGCCAGCAGCCCCACGTCGCAAAACACCATATATTTT. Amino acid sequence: CASSPTSQNTIYF.

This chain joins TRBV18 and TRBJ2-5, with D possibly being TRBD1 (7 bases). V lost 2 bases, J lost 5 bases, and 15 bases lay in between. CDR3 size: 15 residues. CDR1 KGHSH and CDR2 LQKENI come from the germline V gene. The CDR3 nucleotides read TGTGCCAGCTCACCAGAAGCCCAGGGGGGTGAGACCCAGTACTTC. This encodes CASSPEAQGGETQYF.

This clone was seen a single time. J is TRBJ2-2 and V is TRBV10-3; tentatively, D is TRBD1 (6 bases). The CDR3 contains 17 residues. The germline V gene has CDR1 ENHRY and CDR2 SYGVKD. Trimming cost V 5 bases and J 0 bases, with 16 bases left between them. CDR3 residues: CAISPNRVGANTGELFF. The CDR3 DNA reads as TGTGCCATCAGTCCTAACAGGGTCGGGGCGAACACCGGGGAGCTGTTTTTT.

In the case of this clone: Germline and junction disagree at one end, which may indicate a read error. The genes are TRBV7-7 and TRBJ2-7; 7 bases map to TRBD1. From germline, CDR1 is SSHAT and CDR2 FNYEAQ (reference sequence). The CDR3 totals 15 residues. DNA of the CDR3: TGTGCTAGCAGCTTAGCTATTGGGGACAGCTACGAGCAGTACTTC. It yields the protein CASSLAIGDSYEQYF.

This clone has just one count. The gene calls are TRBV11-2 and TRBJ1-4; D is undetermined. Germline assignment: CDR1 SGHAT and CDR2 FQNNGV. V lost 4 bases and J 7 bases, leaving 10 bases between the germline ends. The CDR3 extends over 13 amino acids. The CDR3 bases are TGTGCCAGCAGCTCCCTTCCAGTTGAAAAACTGTTTTTT. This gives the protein CASSSLPVEKLFF.

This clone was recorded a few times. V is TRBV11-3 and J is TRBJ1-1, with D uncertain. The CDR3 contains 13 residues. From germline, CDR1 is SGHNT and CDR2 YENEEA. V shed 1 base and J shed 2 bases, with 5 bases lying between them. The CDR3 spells CASSLGTNTEAFF. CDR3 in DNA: TGTGCCAGCAGCTTAGGCACAAACACTGAAGCTTTCTTT. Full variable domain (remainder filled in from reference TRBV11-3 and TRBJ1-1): EAGVVQSPRYKIIEKKQPVAFWCNPISGHNTLYWYLQNLGQGPELLIRYENEEAVDDSQLPKDRFSAERLKGVDSTLKIQPAELGDSAVYLCASSLGTNTEAFFGQGTRLTVV.

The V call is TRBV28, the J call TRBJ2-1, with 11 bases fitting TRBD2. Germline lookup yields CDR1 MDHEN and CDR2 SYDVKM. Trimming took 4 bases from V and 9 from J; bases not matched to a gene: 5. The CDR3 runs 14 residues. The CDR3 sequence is CASSYSGGGREQFF. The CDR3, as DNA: TGTGCCAGCAGTTATAGCGGGGGGGGGCGTGAGCAGTTCTTC. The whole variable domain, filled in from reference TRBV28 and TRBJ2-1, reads DVKVTQSSRYLVKRTGEKVFLECVQDMDHENMFWYRQDPGLGLRLIYFSYDVKMKEKGDIPEGYSVSREKKERFSLILESASTNQTSMYLCASSYSGGGREQFFGPGTRLTVL.

The CDR3 nucleotides read TGTGCCAGCAGTTACGGCCCTAACTACGAGCAGTACTTC. The encoded protein is CASSYGPNYEQYF. V gene TRBV6-5 combines with J gene TRBJ2-7; no reliable D call. With 2 bases removed from V and 3 bases from J, the gap between germline ends came to 8 bases. The germline V gene encodes CDR1 MNHEY and CDR2 SVGAGI. This CDR3 is 13 amino acids long.

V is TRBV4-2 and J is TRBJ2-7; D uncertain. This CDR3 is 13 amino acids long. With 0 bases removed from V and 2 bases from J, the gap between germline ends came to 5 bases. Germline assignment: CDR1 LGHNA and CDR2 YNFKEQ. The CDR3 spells CASSQDLTYEQYF. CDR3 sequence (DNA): TGTGCCAGCAGCCAAGATTTAACCTACGAGCAGTACTTC.

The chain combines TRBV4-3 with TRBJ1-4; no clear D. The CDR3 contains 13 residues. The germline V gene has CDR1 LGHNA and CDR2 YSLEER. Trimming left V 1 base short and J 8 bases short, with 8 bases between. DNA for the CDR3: TGCGCCAGCAGCCAAGTTATGGGAGAAAAACTGTTTTTT. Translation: CASSQVMGEKLFF.

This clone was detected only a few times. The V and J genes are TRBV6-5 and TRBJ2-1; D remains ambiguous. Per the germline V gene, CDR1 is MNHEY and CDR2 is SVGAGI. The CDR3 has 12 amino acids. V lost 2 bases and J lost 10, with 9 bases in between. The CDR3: CASSYGAGEQFF. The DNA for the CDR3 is TGTGCCAGCAGTTACGGAGCTGGGGAGCAGTTCTTC.

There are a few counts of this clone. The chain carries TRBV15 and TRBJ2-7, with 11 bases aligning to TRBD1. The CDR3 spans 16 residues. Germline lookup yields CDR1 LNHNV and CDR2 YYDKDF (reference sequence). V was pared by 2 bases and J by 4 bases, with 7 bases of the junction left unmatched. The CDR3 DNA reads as TGTGCCACCAGCAGAATGGGACAGGGGGTTTTATACGAGCAGTACTTC. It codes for CATSRMGQGVLYEQYF.

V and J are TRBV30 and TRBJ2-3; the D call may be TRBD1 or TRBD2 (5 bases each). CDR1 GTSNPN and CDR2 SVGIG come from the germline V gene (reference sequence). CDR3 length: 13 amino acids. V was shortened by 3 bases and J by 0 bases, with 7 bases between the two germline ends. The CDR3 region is CAWSRDSTDTQYF. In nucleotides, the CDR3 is TGTGCCTGGAGCAGGGACAGCACAGATACGCAGTATTTT. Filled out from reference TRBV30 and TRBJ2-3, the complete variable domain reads SQTIHQWPATLVQPVGSPLSLECTVEGTSNPNLYWYRQAAGRGLQLLFYSVGIGQISSEVPQNLSASRPQDRQFILSSKKLLLSDSGFYLCAWSRDSTDTQYFGPGTRLTVL.

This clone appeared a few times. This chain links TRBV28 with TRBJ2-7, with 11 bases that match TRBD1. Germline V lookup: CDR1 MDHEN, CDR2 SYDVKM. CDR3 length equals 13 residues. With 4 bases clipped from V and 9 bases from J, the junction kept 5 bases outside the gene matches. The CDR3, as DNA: TGTGCCAGCAGTTGGACAGGGGGCGTCGCGCAGTACTTC. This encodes CASSWTGGVAQYF.

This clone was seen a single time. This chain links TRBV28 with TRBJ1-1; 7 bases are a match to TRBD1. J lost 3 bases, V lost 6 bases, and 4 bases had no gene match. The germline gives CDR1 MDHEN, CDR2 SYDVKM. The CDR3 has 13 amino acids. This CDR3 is CASREGADTEAFF. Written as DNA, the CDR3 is TGTGCCAGCAGAGAGGGGGCGGACACTGAAGCTTTCTTT.

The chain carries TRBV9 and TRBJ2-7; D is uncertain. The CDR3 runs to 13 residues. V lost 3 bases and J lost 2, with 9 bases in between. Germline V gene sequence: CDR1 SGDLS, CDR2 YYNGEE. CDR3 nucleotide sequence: TGTGCCAGCAGCGACGACAAGACCTACGAGCAGTACTTC. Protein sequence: CASSDDKTYEQYF.

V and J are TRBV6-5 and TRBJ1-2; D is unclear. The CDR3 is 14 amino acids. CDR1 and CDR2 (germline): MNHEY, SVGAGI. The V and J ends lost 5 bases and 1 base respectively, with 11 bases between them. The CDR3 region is CASSDMRNNYGYTF. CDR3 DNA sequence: TGTGCCAGCAGTGATATGAGGAATAACTATGGCTACACCTTC.

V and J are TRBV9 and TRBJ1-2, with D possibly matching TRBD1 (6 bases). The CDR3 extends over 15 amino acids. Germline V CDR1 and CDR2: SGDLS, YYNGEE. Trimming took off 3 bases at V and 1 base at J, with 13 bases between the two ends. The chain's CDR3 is CASSAQGRGNYGYTF. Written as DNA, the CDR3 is TGTGCCAGCAGCGCACAGGGTAGGGGTAACTATGGCTACACCTTC.

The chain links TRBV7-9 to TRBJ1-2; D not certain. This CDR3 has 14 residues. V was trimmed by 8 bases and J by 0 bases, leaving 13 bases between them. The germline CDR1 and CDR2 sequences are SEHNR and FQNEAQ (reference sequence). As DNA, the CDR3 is TGTGCCAGCTACTTTCCCGGCCCTAACTATGGCTACACCTTC. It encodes CASYFPGPNYGYTF.

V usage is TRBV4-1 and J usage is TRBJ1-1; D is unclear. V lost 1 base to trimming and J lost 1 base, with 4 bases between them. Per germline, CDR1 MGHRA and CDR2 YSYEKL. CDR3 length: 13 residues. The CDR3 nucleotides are TGCGCCAGCAGCCAAGGGTCGAACACTGAAGCTTTCTTT. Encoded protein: CASSQGSNTEAFF.